This T cell receptor (beta chain) was captured in a study of beta chain features in type 1 diabetes. V was pared by 0 bases and J by 0 bases, with 2 bases of the junction left unmatched. The CDR3 is 15 residues long. The germline V gene has CDR1 SGHRS and CDR2 YFSETQ. Reverse transcription of all isolated RNA meant that expressed TCRB transcripts were sequenced. Sequencing was performed with immunoSEQ multiplex PCR; in TCRdb, only in-frame clones are kept and a portion is missing. This table has 360,000 or so clones, roughly a fifth appearing once. This TCR derives from a woman younger than 30 in good health. The V gene is TRBV5-1, the J gene TRBJ2-7; 8 bases are a match to TRBD1. Sequencing was done on a sample of naive CD4+ T cells from blood. This CDR3 reads CASSLEDRVSYEQYF. The CDR3 nucleotides are TGCGCCAGCAGCTTGGAGGACAGGGTCTCCTACGAGCAGTACTTC.